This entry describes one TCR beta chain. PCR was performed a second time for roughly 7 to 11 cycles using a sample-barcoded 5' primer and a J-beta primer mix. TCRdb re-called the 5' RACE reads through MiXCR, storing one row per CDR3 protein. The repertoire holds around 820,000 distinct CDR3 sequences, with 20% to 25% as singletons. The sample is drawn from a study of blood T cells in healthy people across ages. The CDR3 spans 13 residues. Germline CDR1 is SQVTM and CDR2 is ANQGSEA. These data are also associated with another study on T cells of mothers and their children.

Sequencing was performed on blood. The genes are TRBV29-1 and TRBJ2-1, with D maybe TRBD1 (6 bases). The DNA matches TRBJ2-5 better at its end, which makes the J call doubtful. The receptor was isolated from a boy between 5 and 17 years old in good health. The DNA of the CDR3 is TGCAGCGCTCGTTACCAGGGGCTGGGGACCCAGTACTTC. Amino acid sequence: CSARYQGLGTQYF.